What follows is one T cell receptor beta chain and its context. Here immunoSEQ multiplex PCR was the method, and the copy in TCRdb shows in-frame clones only, minus some. This table holds about 55,000 clones, over 75% found once. These data belong to a study of control samples from healthy donors and cancer patients. This TCR was recovered from a man aged 45-65 years in good health. Source material: blood.

The CDR3 protein is CASSPRGGVSTEAFF. In DNA form, the CDR3 reads TGTGCCAGCAGCCCCCGGGGAGGGGTTTCCACTGAAGCTTTCTTT. This chain links TRBV7-8 with TRBJ1-1, with a weak D call TRBD1 (5 bases). The germline gives CDR1 SGHVS, CDR2 FQNEAQ. CDR3 length: 15 amino acids. V lost 5 bases, J lost 4 bases, and 17 bases lay in between.